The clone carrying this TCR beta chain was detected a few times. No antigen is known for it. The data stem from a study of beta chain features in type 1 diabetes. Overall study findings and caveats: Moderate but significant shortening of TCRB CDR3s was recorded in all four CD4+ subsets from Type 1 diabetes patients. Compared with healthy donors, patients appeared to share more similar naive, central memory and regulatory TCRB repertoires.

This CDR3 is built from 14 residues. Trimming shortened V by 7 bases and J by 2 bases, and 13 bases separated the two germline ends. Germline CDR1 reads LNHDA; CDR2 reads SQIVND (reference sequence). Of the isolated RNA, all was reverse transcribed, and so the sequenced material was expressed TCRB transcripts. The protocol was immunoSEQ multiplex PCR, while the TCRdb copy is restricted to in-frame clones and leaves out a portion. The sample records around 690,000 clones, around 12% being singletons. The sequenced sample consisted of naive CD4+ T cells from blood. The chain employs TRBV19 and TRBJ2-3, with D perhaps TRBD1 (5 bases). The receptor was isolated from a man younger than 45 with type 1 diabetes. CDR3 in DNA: TGTGCCAGTAAAGTCAACAGGAACACAGATACGCAGTATTTT. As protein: CASKVNRNTDTQYF.